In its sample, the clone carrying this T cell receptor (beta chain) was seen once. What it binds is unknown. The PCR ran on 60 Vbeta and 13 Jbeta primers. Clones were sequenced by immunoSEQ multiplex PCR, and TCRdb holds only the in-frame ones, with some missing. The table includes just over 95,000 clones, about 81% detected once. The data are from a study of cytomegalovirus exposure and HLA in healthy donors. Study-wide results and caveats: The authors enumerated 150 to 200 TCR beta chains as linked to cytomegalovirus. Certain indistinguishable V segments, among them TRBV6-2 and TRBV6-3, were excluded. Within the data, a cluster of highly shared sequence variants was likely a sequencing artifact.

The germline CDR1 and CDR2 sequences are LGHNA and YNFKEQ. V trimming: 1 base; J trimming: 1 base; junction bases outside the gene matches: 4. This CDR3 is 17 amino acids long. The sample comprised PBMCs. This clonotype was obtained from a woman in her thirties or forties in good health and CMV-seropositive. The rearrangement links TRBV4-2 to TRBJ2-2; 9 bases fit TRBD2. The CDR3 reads CASSQAPTSGNTGELFF. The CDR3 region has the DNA TGTGCCAGCAGCCAAGCCCCGACTAGCGGGAACACCGGGGAGCTGTTTTTT.